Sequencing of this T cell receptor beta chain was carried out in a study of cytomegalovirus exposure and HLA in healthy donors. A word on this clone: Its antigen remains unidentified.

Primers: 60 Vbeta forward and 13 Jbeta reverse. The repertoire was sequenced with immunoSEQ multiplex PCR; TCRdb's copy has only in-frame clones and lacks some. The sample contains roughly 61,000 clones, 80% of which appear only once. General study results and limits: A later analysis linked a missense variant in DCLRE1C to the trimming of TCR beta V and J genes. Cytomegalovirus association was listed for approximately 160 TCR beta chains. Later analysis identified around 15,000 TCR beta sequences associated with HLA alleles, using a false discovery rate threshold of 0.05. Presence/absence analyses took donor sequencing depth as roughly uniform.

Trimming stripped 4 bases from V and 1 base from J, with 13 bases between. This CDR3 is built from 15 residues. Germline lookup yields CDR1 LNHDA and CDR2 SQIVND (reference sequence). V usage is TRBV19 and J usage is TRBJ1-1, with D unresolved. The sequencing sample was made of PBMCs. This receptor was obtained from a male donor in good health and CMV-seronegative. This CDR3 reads CASSRWETSNTEAFF. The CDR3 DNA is TGTGCCAGTAGTAGGTGGGAGACCTCGAACACTGAAGCTTTCTTT.